This T cell receptor beta chain was retrieved from a study of blood T cell repertoires in COVID-19. Background on the study: T cells, B-cell-depleted T cells, or PBMCs provided the cDNA or gDNA that served as material.

In the source study's methods: Reference gene primer amplification yielded estimated nucleated cell counts. Profiled with immunoSEQ multiplex PCR; TCRdb holds only in-frame clones, not every one. V, J and clone size are taken as reported in that table, and D and trimming were inferred from the DNA itself. The sample consists of around 130,000 clones, just under 85% of them appearing once. Deletions cut 2 bases from V and 0 bases from J, with 4 bases between. This CDR3 has 13 residues. CDR1 MNHEY and CDR2 SVGAGI come from the germline V gene. This TCR derives from a woman in her forties or fifties with acute COVID-19. This chain links TRBV6-5 with TRBJ2-5, with D unresolved. Material: PBMCs or T cells enriched from blood (not recorded which). The CDR3 DNA reads TGTGCCAGCAGTTACGAGCACCAAGAGACCCAGTACTTC. Translated, it gives CASSYEHQETQYF.